The clone carrying this T cell receptor (beta chain) was observed a few times. The data are from a study of T-cell reconstitution after alpha-beta-depleted transplantation in children. Between the trimmed V and J ends, which lost 5 bases and 6 bases, there was a span of 11 bases. The CDR3 runs 13 residues. This sample's TCRbeta library carried unique molecular identifier barcodes. Using its own MiXCR run on the PCR reads, TCRdb lists one record per CDR3 protein. The profile shows over 550,000 distinct CDR3 sequences, 10% to 13% of them singletons. This sequence joins TRBV12-3 or TRBV12-4 and TRBJ1-5; tentatively, D is TRBD1 (6 bases). The sequence came from a human donor who donated a stem cell graft to a child with acute myeloid leukemia. This material consisted of PBMCs from the stem cell graft donor, taken from the stem cell graft. This chain's CDR3 is CASSTGQRQPQHF. The CDR3 region has the DNA TGTGCCAGCAGTACGGGACAACGTCAGCCCCAGCATTTT.